The 11 T cell receptor beta chains reported below all come from one sample, sequenced in a study of a mutant IDH1 vaccine in newly diagnosed glioma (dated by TCRdb to the early 2020s). The time point tag for this specimen amounts to: week 35, safety follow-up. Each vaccine dose, consisting of 300 ug of a 20-mer mutant IDH1 peptide in Montanide, was administered subcutaneously with topical imiquimod. Library prep was done by the immunoSEQ multiplex PCR assay. TCRdb mirrors the immuneACCESS table, restricted to in-frame sequences. Some clones are absent from its copies; in checked studies, under half trace to an unresolved V gene, and the reason for the others is unknown. In this sample the table shows some 60,000 clones, 81% of which occur a single time. The ten largest clones add up to roughly 5.7% of the sample. These TCRs' antigens remain unknown. The sample in question was PBMCs, obtained from a glioma patient whose treatment included an IDH1 peptide vaccine. The receptors come from a man aged 40-55 years with glioma.

The V and J genes are TRBV28 and TRBJ2-7; weak D call: TRBD2 (5 bases). V was clipped by 4 bases and J by 2 bases, with 12 bases between them. This CDR3 has 14 residues. Per germline, CDR1 MDHEN and CDR2 SYDVKM. The CDR3 loop reads CASSSSGLPYEQYF. For the CDR3, the DNA is TGTGCCAGCAGTTCCAGCGGCTTACCCTACGAGCAGTACTTC.

This chain connects TRBV15 to TRBJ1-2, with D maybe TRBD1 (5 bases). The V gene lost 3 bases and the J gene lost 6 bases, with 17 bases spanning the gap. The length of the CDR3 is 15 residues. Germline V CDR1 and CDR2: LNHNV, YYDKDF (reference sequence). CDR3 residues: CATSSGDGVSDGYTF. DNA of the CDR3: TGTGCCACCAGCAGCGGGGACGGGGTTTCGGATGGCTACACCTTC. Supplemented by reference TRBV15 and TRBJ1-2, the full variable domain reads DAMVIQNPRYQVTQFGKPVTLSCSQTLNHNVMYWYQQKSSQAPKLLFHYYDKDFNNEADTPDNFQSRRPNTSFCFLDIRSPGLGDTAMYLCATSSGDGVSDGYTFGSGTRLTVV.

The rearrangement links TRBV2 to TRBJ2-6, with 7 bases matching TRBD2. J gave up 2 bases and V 6 bases, and 4 bases lay outside the gene matches. CDR3 size: 15 residues. The V gene's germline CDR1 is SNHLY and CDR2 FYNNEI. DNA for the CDR3: TGTGCCAGCAGGGGAGGGTTGACTGGGGCCAACGTCCTGACTTTC. Protein product: CASRGGLTGANVLTF.

The chain employs TRBV18 and TRBJ2-7, with TRBD1 matching over 10 bases. Losses at the gene ends were 3 bases for V and 6 bases for J; bases not matched to a gene: 14. The CDR3 consists of 17 residues. Germline V gives CDR1 KGHSH, CDR2 LQKENI. CDR3 nucleotide sequence: TGTGCCAGCTCACCCCCGGGACAGGGGAATATACGGCGCGAGCAGTACTTC. Its translation is CASSPPGQGNIRREQYF.

The chain couples TRBV13 to TRBJ2-5; D is undetermined. Germline V lookup: CDR1 PRHDT, CDR2 FYEKMQ (reference sequence). This CDR3 region has 13 residues. Trimming shortened V by 3 bases and J by 1 base, and 6 bases separated the two germline ends. CDR3 nucleotides: TGTGCCAGCAGCTTGCCCTTCCAAGAGACCCAGTACTTC. Amino acid sequence: CASSLPFQETQYF. Full variable domain (outside the CDR3, taken from reference TRBV13 and TRBJ2-5): AAGVIQSPRHLIKEKRETATLKCYPIPRHDTVYWYQQGPGQDPQFLISFYEKMQSDKGSIPDRFSAQQFSDYHSELNMSSLELGDSALYFCASSLPFQETQYFGPGTRLLVL.

CDR3 sequence reads: CASSTSGTEYNEQFF. In DNA form, the CDR3 reads TGTGCCAGCAGCACAAGTGGGACAGAGTACAATGAGCAGTTCTTC. V usage is TRBV7-3 and J usage is TRBJ2-1, with TRBD1 identical over 7 bases. This CDR3 comprises 15 residues. V gave up 5 bases and J gave up 4 bases; unmatched junction bases: 8. Germline V gene data show CDR1 as SGHTA and CDR2 as FQGTGA.

This rearrangement joins TRBV7-9 to TRBJ2-3, with 9 bases aligning to TRBD2. CDR1 and CDR2 (germline): SEHNR, FQNEAQ (reference sequence). The CDR3 runs to 15 residues. V lost 2 bases, J lost 2 bases, and 2 bases stayed unmatched. The CDR3 DNA reads TGTGCCAGCAGCTTAAGACTAGCGGACACAGATACGCAGTATTTT. It is translated as CASSLRLADTDTQYF.

The chain employs TRBV30 and TRBJ1-1; no firm D call. Germline V gene lookup returns CDR1 GTSNPN and CDR2 SVGIG (reference sequence). V lost 1 base and J 6 bases, leaving 12 bases between the germline ends. The CDR3 is made up of 13 amino acids. CDR3 sequence (DNA): TGTGCCTGGAGTGCAGTAAGTCTGGCTGAAGCTTTCTTT. Encoded protein: CAWSAVSLAEAFF.

This chain links TRBV9 with TRBJ2-1; perhaps TRBD2 as D (5 bases). Germline V gene lookup returns CDR1 SGDLS and CDR2 YYNGEE. With 4 bases removed from V and 6 bases from J, the gap between germline ends came to 17 bases. The length of the CDR3 is 15 residues. CDR3 coding DNA: TGTGCCAGCAGCCCCTCCTTGGACTCGGTCAATGAGCAGTTCTTC. Translating it yields CASSPSLDSVNEQFF.

The rearrangement joins TRBV27 to TRBJ2-7; 11 positions agree with TRBD2. Per germline, CDR1 MNHEY and CDR2 SMNVEV (reference sequence). The CDR3 has 17 amino acids. The J segment lost 5 bases and the V segment lost 5 bases, leaving 14 bases of the junction unmatched. Here the CDR3 DNA reads TGTGCCAGCAGTCCTCGGGTACTAGCGGGAGTGTTGGACGAGCAGTACTTC. The encoded protein is CASSPRVLAGVLDEQYF.

The table lists this clone with a count of one. The genes are TRBV5-1 and TRBJ2-7; D remains unclear. The CDR3 extends over 15 amino acids. Germline values: CDR1 SGHRS, CDR2 YFSETQ. Trimming cost V 2 bases and J 8 bases, with 20 bases left between them. The CDR3 coding sequence is TGCGCCAGCAGCTTAAACAGACTTACGACGACCCAGCAGTACTTC. Translated: CASSLNRLTTTQQYF.